The T cell receptor (beta chain) described here comes from a study of blood T cells in healthy people across ages. On the study more broadly: Template switching captured about one barcoded beta molecule per two T cells. Overall study findings and caveats: Older individuals had lower TCR beta diversity per million T cells (the decline was roughly linear). In the absence of known donor CMV status, changes in expanded clonotypes were possibly confounded.

Through a sample-barcoded 5' primer and a J-beta primer mix, a second PCR was run for roughly 6 to 11 cycles. TCRdb itself ran the 5' RACE reads through MiXCR, one entry per CDR3 protein. This sample carries 1.8 million or so distinct CDR3 sequences, roughly two fifths of them seen once, and the ten largest clones take roughly 23%. Turning to this clonotype: Its target is unknown.

Germline V lookup: CDR1 SGHRS, CDR2 YFSETQ. V shed 4 bases, J shed 4 bases, and the junction held 10 bases outside the gene matches. CDR3 size: 16 residues. This receptor was taken from a human donor in good health. V usage is TRBV5-1 and J usage is TRBJ2-7; 11 nucleotides align to TRBD1. The specimen was blood. The CDR3 region is CASSPYAGTGGYEQYF. In DNA, the CDR3 is TGCGCCAGCAGCCCTTACGCCGGGACAGGGGGTTACGAGCAGTACTTC.